This T cell receptor beta chain was sequenced during a study of blood T cell repertoires in COVID-19. Study in general: Both acute and convalescent COVID-19 samples were obtained from the United States, Italy and Spain.

V gave up 6 bases and J gave up 0 bases, with 9 bases separating them. Germline CDR1 is SNHLY and CDR2 is FYNNEI. CDR3 size: 15 residues. As originally analysed: Reference gene primer amplification gave nucleated cell count estimates. Sequencing was performed with immunoSEQ multiplex PCR; in TCRdb, only in-frame clones are kept and a portion is missing. Clone size and V and J calls were adopted from that table, with D and trimming inferred from the DNA. The table lists 100,000 to 150,000 clones, about 85% of them singletons, with 5% to 7.5% in the top ten. The chain has TRBV2 and TRBJ2-6, with a possible D match to TRBD1 (5 bases). This TCR came from an elderly man with active or convalescent COVID-19. The specimen was peripheral blood. The CDR3 reads CASRNRISGANVLTF. The CDR3 nucleotides are TGTGCCAGCAGGAACAGGATCTCTGGGGCCAACGTCCTGACTTTC.